The next 3 T cell receptor beta chains were all read from a single sample in a study of blood T cell repertoires in COVID-19. This table comes from immunoSEQ multiplex PCR, and its TCRdb copy is limited to in-frame clones, with some not included. Found here are more than 250,000 clones, about 87% of them singletons; the top ten hold 1.5% to 2%. Material: peripheral blood. These receptors all come from a woman in her twenties or thirties with COVID-19, enrolled during active disease.

The chain is built from TRBV12-5 and TRBJ1-5; the match to TRBD1 covers 7 bases. Germline lookup yields CDR1 LGHNT and CDR2 FRNRAP. The CDR3 has 16 amino acids. Losses at the gene ends were 0 bases for V and 3 bases for J; bases not matched to a gene: 5. The CDR3 sequence is CASGLVLDRNNQPQHF. The CDR3 DNA sequence: TGTGCTAGTGGTTTGGTTTTGGACAGGAACAATCAGCCCCAGCATTTT. The full variable domain, completed using reference TRBV12-5 and TRBJ1-5, is DARVTQTPRHKVTEMGQEVTMRCQPILGHNTVFWYRQTMMQGLELLAYFRNRAPLDDSGMPKDRFSAEMPDATLATLKIQPSEPRDSAVYFCASGLVLDRNNQPQHFGDGTRLSIL.

This clone was found once. The chain uses TRBV18 and TRBJ1-1; a possible D gene is TRBD1 (5 bases). V was clipped by 0 bases and J by 4 bases, with 12 bases between them. The length of the CDR3 is 15 residues. Germline CDR1 and CDR2: KGHSH and LQKENI. CDR3 residues: CASSPPVAGPTEAFF. The CDR3 nucleotides are TGTGCCAGCTCACCACCGGTGGCAGGGCCCACTGAAGCTTTCTTT. Full variable domain (outside the CDR3, taken from reference TRBV18 and TRBJ1-1): NAGVMQNPRHLVRRRGQEARLRCSPMKGHSHVYWYRQLPEEGLKFMVYLQKENIIDESGMPKERFSAEFPKEGPSILRIQQVVRGDSAAYFCASSPPVAGPTEAFFGQGTRLTVV.

This clone has a count of ten or more. The chain joins TRBV7-2 to TRBJ2-1; D perhaps matches TRBD2 (7 bases). Trimming removed 0 bases at V and 8 bases at J, with 11 bases between. Germline values: CDR1 SGHTA, CDR2 FQGNSA. The CDR3 loop spans 14 amino acids. CDR3 coding DNA: TGTGCCAGCAGCTTAGCGGGGGGGCCGGATGAGCAGTTCTTC. As protein: CASSLAGGPDEQFF.